This paragraph reports one TCR beta chain. Its antigen is not identified. This sample is part of a study of shared clonotypes between healthy human individuals. The CDR3 spans 17 residues. The ends lost 5 bases at V and 2 bases at J; junction bases unmatched: 12. Per germline, CDR1 LNHDA and CDR2 SQIVND (reference sequence). Study-wide results and limits: Around 5% of naive CD4 clonotypes were common to several donors. Some clonotypes were shared by all four sorted-subset donors, while others were not shared. The non-shared ones had lower generation probabilities than the shared ones. With few donors, the genetic and exposure-history diversity represented was limited.

Sorted-subset replicate PCR reactions were performed with around 210 ng DNA, corresponding to some 32,000 T cell genomes. This table comes from immunoSEQ multiplex PCR, and its TCRdb copy is limited to in-frame clones, with some not included. The data contain about 1 million clones, under 80% of them singletons. Sample: memory CD4+ T cells sorted from blood. Subset given: CD45RA-negative fraction. The chain combines TRBV19 with TRBJ2-7, with TRBD2 matching over 10 bases. This receptor was identified in a man aged 18 to 35 in good health. The CDR3 loop is CASSFGRTSGIAYEQYF. DNA for the CDR3: TGTGCCAGTAGTTTTGGCCGAACTAGCGGGATTGCCTACGAGCAGTACTTC.